A selection of T cell receptor beta chains follows, all from one sample in a study of human T cells and chemical hapten exposure. TCRdb passed the RACE reads through MiXCR, listing each CDR3 protein once. Among 55,000 to 75,000 distinct CDR3 sequences listed, around 6.5% were seen once. The sequenced sample consisted of whole blood. The source of these receptors is a female donor in good health. Some clones in this sample may be carry-over from other donors' samples. Both conserved end residues are part of each CDR3. A D gene is named only where the DNA matches it firmly. The listing skips clone size in some rows; elsewhere it reads once, few, many or a size class.

TRBV5-1	-	-	TRBJ1-5	TGCGCCAGCAGCTTGTTGCCACAACAGCCCCAGCATTTT	CASSLLPQQPQHF
TRBV6-2/TRBV6-3	many	TRBD2	TRBJ2-7	TGTGCCAGCAGTTACGACGGGACTAGCACCTACGAGCAGTACTTC	CASSYDGTSTYEQYF
TRBV28	few	-	TRBJ1-1	TGTGCCAGCAGTTTATCCCGAGTTACTGAAGCTTTCTTT	CASSLSRVTEAFF
TRBV28	-	-	TRBJ2-7	TGTGCCAGCAGCTCCGGCTCTACAGGATTTCTCTACGAGCAGTACTTC	CASSSGSTGFLYEQYF
TRBV20-1	many	-	TRBJ1-1	TGCAGTGCTAGAGATAACAGAGGGACCTGGGACACTGAAGCTTTCTTT	CSARDNRGTWDTEAFF
TRBV20-1	many	TRBD1	TRBJ1-2	TGCAGTGCGCGCCGGGACAGGGGGCCCGGCTACACCTTC	CSARRDRGPGYTF
TRBV28	few	-	TRBJ2-5	TGTGCCAGCAGTTTCTCCAGGAGGTACCAAGAGACCCAGTACTTC	CASSFSRRYQETQYF
TRBV20-1	many	-	TRBJ1-4	TGCAGTGCTAGAGACAACGGGGGCAGAGATGAAAAACTGTTTTTT	CSARDNGGRDEKLFF
TRBV5-6	-	-	TRBJ2-3	TGTGCCAGCCGCACGTTATTCCTGCAGGTCACAGATACGCAGTATTTT	CASRTLFLQVTDTQYF
TRBV7-9	few	-	TRBJ1-1	TGTGCCAGCAGCTTATTCAGGGGCCAGGGGACTGAAGCTTTCTTT	CASSLFRGQGTEAFF
TRBV12-3/TRBV12-4	many	TRBD2	TRBJ2-1	TGTGCCAGCAGTTTAAGCGGGAGTAGTGATGAGCAGTTCTTC	CASSLSGSSDEQFF
TRBV12-3/TRBV12-4	-	-	TRBJ1-1	TGTGCCAGCAGTGGGGGACGGTTGAACACTGAAGCTTTCTTT	CASSGGRLNTEAFF
TRBV6-2/TRBV6-3	few	-	TRBJ1-1	TGTGCCAGCAGACCCATAGGCCAGAACACTGAAGCTTTCTTT	CASRPIGQNTEAFF
TRBV6-1	-	TRBD2	TRBJ2-7	TGTGCCAGCAGTGAGGGACTAGCGGGCTACGAGCAGTACTTC	CASSEGLAGYEQYF
TRBV7-9	many	-	TRBJ2-1	TGTGCCAGCAGCCTCCGGGCCTTCTCCTACAATGAGCAGTTCTTC	CASSLRAFSYNEQFF
TRBV3-1	many	-	TRBJ1-6	TGTGCCAGCAGCCATCAGGGACGGTCTCTGGATTCACCCCTCCACTTT	CASSHQGRSLDSPLHF
TRBV20-1	many	-	TRBJ2-3	TGCAGTGCTAGATCCGCGGGACGGTGGGGAGATACGCAGTATTTT	CSARSAGRWGDTQYF
TRBV23-1	few	-	TRBJ1-5	TGCGCCAGCAGTCAATTAGGGCAGGAGAATCAGCCCCAGCATTTT	CASSQLGQENQPQHF
TRBV19	-	-	TRBJ2-1	TGTGCCAGTAGTATGGGCCCCCAATCGGGTGAGCAGTTCTTC	CASSMGPQSGEQFF
TRBV27	-	TRBD1	TRBJ1-1	TGTGCCAGCAGTTCCCCGGGACAGGGCTACACTGAAGCTTTCTTT	CASSSPGQGYTEAFF
TRBV7-2	many	-	TRBJ1-5	TGTGCCAGCAGCTTAGGGTTACAGGTTAATAGCAATCAGCCCCAGCATTTT	CASSLGLQVNSNQPQHF
TRBV12-3/TRBV12-4	few	TRBD2	TRBJ2-3	TGTGCCAGCAGCCCCGGGGGCGGGAGGAGAGATACGCAGTATTTT	CASSPGGGRRDTQYF
TRBV5-1	-	-	TRBJ1-5	TGCGCCAGCAGCTTGGGGACAGACGCCAATCAGCCCCAGCATTTT	CASSLGTDANQPQHF
TRBV20-1	few	-	TRBJ2-7	TGCAGTCAGAATCTACCACCGGAGGACTCCTACGAGCAGTACTTC	CSQNLPPEDSYEQYF
TRBV18	many	-	TRBJ2-3	TGTGCCAGCTCACCAAACAGGGCGACAGATACGCAGTATTTT	CASSPNRATDTQYF
TRBV6-5	-	-	TRBJ1-1	TGTGCCAGCAGCCCGCACTCTCCCCTAAGGAACACTGAAGCTTTCTTT	CASSPHSPLRNTEAFF
TRBV12-3/TRBV12-4	many	-	TRBJ2-7	TGTGCCAGCAGTTACGGTCTGAGGGTGGACGAGCAGTACTTC	CASSYGLRVDEQYF
TRBV5-1	many	-	TRBJ2-6	TGCGCCAGCAGCTTAGGTCAACAGTTCTCTGGGGCCAACGTCCTGACTTTC	CASSLGQQFSGANVLTF
TRBV4-1	few	TRBD1	TRBJ2-7	TGCGCCAGCAGCCAGCCGGGACAGGGAATAAGCGAGCAGTACTTC	CASSQPGQGISEQYF
TRBV12-3/TRBV12-4	many	TRBD1	TRBJ1-6	TGTGCCAGCAGTATCGGACAGGGAAACTCACCCCTCCACTTT	CASSIGQGNSPLHF
TRBV5-4	once	-	TRBJ2-1	TGTGCCGGCAGCCTAATCCCCAGGAGCTCCTACAATGAGCAGTTCTTC	CAGSLIPRSSYNEQFF
TRBV12-3/TRBV12-4	many	-	TRBJ2-3	TGTGCCAGCAGTTTTTGGGGGGAGGATACGCAGTATTTT	CASSFWGEDTQYF
TRBV12-3/TRBV12-4	few	-	TRBJ1-1	TGTGCCAGCAGTTACAGGGCCCGGGGCACTGAAGCTTTCTTT	CASSYRARGTEAFF
TRBV30	-	-	TRBJ2-6	TGTGCCTGGAGCTCTGGGGCCAACGTCCTGACTTTC	CAWSSGANVLTF
TRBV28	many	-	TRBJ2-3	TGTGCCAGCAGTCCGAAAAACACAGATACGCAGTATTTT	CASSPKNTDTQYF
TRBV6-6	-	-	TRBJ2-1	TGTGCCAGCAGTTACGGAGGGTCGGGGGAGCAGTTCTTC	CASSYGGSGEQFF
TRBV5-6	-	TRBD2	TRBJ2-5	TGTGCCAGCAGCTTGGTTCTAGCGGGGCAAGAGACCCAGTACTTC	CASSLVLAGQETQYF
TRBV12-3/TRBV12-4	many	-	TRBJ1-5	TGTGCCAGCAGCCTTAATAGCAATCAGCCCCAGCATTTT	CASSLNSNQPQHF
TRBV25-1	-	-	TRBJ1-2	TGTGCCAGCAGTCTTTACAGGGAGGGTGGCTACACCTTC	CASSLYREGGYTF
TRBV3-1	many	-	TRBJ2-3	TGTGCCAGCAGCCCCCAGGGGACCCTCGGGGATACGCAGTATTTT	CASSPQGTLGDTQYF
TRBV6-2/TRBV6-3	few	-	TRBJ1-1	TGTGCCAGCAGTTACGCAGGGAGCGCCACTGAAGCTTTCTTT	CASSYAGSATEAFF
TRBV11-2	many	-	TRBJ2-2	TGTGCCAGCAGCTTAGATCGTAGTCAGGGGAACACCGGGGAGCTGTTTTTT	CASSLDRSQGNTGELFF
TRBV11-3	-	-	TRBJ2-3	TGTGCCAGCAGCCACACCACGGGACTGACCACAGATACGCAGTATTTT	CASSHTTGLTTDTQYF
TRBV11-2	many	TRBD2	TRBJ2-1	TGTGCCAGCAGCTTAGGGGGGGGAAATGAGCAGTTCTTC	CASSLGGGNEQFF
TRBV7-2	few	-	TRBJ2-1	TGTGCCAGCAGCTTAGCCCAGGACTCCTACAATGAGCAGTTCTTC	CASSLAQDSYNEQFF
TRBV5-5	many	TRBD2	TRBJ2-3	TGTGCCAGCAGCTTGTCCCCTAGCGGACTCACAGATACGCAGTATTTT	CASSLSPSGLTDTQYF
TRBV7-3	few	TRBD1	TRBJ2-7	TGTGCCAGCAGCTCCGGGACAGGGGGCTACGAGCAGTACTTC	CASSSGTGGYEQYF
TRBV5-1	-	TRBD1	TRBJ1-1	TGCGCCAGCAGCCTAACAGGGGACGGCACTGAAGCTTTCTTT	CASSLTGDGTEAFF
TRBV3-1	many	-	TRBJ1-2	TGTGCCAGCAGCCAAAGCCCCTGGACACCTAACTATGGCTACACCTTC	CASSQSPWTPNYGYTF
TRBV5-1	many	-	TRBJ1-2	TGCGCCAGCCGCCCCTCGCAGGGAGTCTATGGCTACACCTTC	CASRPSQGVYGYTF
TRBV12-3/TRBV12-4	many	-	TRBJ2-3	TGTGCCAGCAGTTTGGTCAGCCTGGTTTATCCAGATACGCAGTATTTT	CASSLVSLVYPDTQYF
TRBV20-1	many	-	TRBJ1-2	TGCAGTGCTCTCCCCGGGACTAACTATGGCTACACCTTC	CSALPGTNYGYTF
TRBV5-5	-	-	TRBJ1-4	TGTGCCAGCAGCATAAGCGGGAAACTGTTTTTT	CASSISGKLFF
TRBV3-1	many	-	TRBJ2-1	TGTGCCAGCAGCCAAGGGACCCTAGTCAGGAATGAGCAGTTCTTC	CASSQGTLVRNEQFF
TRBV7-9	-	-	TRBJ2-6	TGTGCCAGCAGCTTTCGAGTCCGCTCTGGGGCCAACGTCCTGACTTTC	CASSFRVRSGANVLTF
TRBV12-3/TRBV12-4	many	TRBD1	TRBJ1-6	TGTGCCAGCAGTTTAGGGGACAGTTATTTGTCACCCCTCCACTTT	CASSLGDSYLSPLHF
TRBV20-1	few	-	TRBJ2-7	TGCAGTGCTAGGGGGCCGGGGGACGCTGCCGAGCAGTACTTC	CSARGPGDAAEQYF